This passage covers 9 T cell receptor beta chains from one sample sequenced in a study of regulatory T cells in long-lasting Graves disease. Time point specified: persistent/refractory GD, antithyroid drugs over 5 years with positive TRAb. Researchers made the TCR library from RNA that was extracted from PBMCs. Arm-PCR of CDR3 regions and iRepertoire HTBI primers were the basis on which TCR beta libraries were built. A single record per CDR3 protein comes from TCRdb applying MiXCR to the multiplex PCR reads. The table lists a few hundred thousand distinct CDR3 sequences, under 25% of them singletons, with approximately 6.4% in the top ten. Specimen: peripheral blood mononuclear cells (PBMCs), collected when the disease was refractory, from a patient treated with antithyroid drugs. Source of these receptors: a female donor with Graves disease.

This chain joins TRBV6-1 and TRBJ1-1; the D is unclear. Trimming shortened V by 0 bases and J by 1 base, and 9 bases separated the two germline ends. There are 15 residues in the CDR3. CDR1 is MNHNS and CDR2 is SASEGT in the germline V gene. The CDR3 coding sequence is TGTGCCAGCAGTGAAGCGGGCACCTCGAACACTGAAGCTTTCTTT. Protein: CASSEAGTSNTEAFF.

This clonotype showed up just a few times. This rearrangement joins TRBV20-1 to TRBJ2-2; TRBD1 matches at 8 bases. Germline CDR1 is DFQATT and CDR2 is SNEGSKA (reference sequence). The CDR3 length is 15 residues. V lost 5 bases, J lost 1 base, and 6 bases stayed unmatched. The CDR3 DNA sequence: TGCAGTGCTGTCGACAGGGGCGAGAACACCGGGGAGCTGTTTTTT. This gives the protein CSAVDRGENTGELFF.

This chain uses TRBV9 with TRBJ1-3; D call uncertain. The CDR3 loop spans 14 amino acids. Per the germline V gene, CDR1 is SGDLS and CDR2 is YYNGEE. The germline V and J ends were trimmed by 4 bases and 2 bases, with 10 bases remaining between them. CDR3 amino acids: CASSPRNTGNTIYF. For the CDR3, the DNA is TGTGCCAGCAGCCCTCGAAACACTGGAAACACCATATATTTT.

The chain carries TRBV9 and TRBJ2-3; D gene ambiguous. CDR1 SGDLS and CDR2 YYNGEE come from the germline V gene. The CDR3 has 12 residues. V was pared by 3 bases and J by 0 bases, with 2 bases between. CDR3 loop: CASSASTDTQYF. DNA of the CDR3: TGTGCCAGCAGCGCTAGCACAGATACGCAGTATTTT. The entire variable domain, with the rest obtained from reference TRBV9 and TRBJ2-3, is as follows: DSGVTQTPKHLITATGQRVTLRCSPRSGDLSVYWYQQSLDQGLQFLIQYYNGEERAKGNILERFSAQQFPDLHSELNLSSLELGDSALYFCASSASTDTQYFGPGTRLTVL.

J is TRBJ2-2 and V is TRBV5-4; D perhaps matches TRBD1 (6 bases). Trimming took off 0 bases at V and 3 bases at J, with 9 bases between the two ends. Germline values: CDR1 SGHNT, CDR2 YYREEE (reference sequence). The CDR3 runs 15 residues. The CDR3 DNA follows: TGTGCCAGCAGCTTGGCAGGGGCCTACACCGGGGAGCTGTTTTTT. Encoded protein: CASSLAGAYTGELFF.

This clonotype was seen many times. The chain combines TRBV27 with TRBJ2-5, with D perhaps TRBD2 (7 bases). V gave up 5 bases and J gave up 5 bases, with 27 bases separating them. The CDR3 runs 18 residues. Germline CDR1 MNHEY, CDR2 SMNVEV (reference sequence). For the CDR3, the DNA is TGTGCCAGCAGTCATATTCGATCGACACTAGCGCAGGGGGAGACCCAGTACTTC. It translates to CASSHIRSTLAQGETQYF.

The sample holds a few counts of this clonotype. The chain has TRBV7-3 and TRBJ2-4; D may be TRBD2 (5 bases). CDR1 is SGHTA, CDR2 FQGTGA, per germline. This CDR3 spans 15 amino acids. The ends were cut back, 4 bases at V and 0 bases at J, with 10 bases in the middle. CDR3 nucleotides: TGTGCCAGCAGCTCCATAGGAGGAGCCAAAAACATTCAGTACTTC. Translating gives CASSSIGGAKNIQYF.

There are a few counts of this clonotype. The rearrangement links TRBV5-1 to TRBJ1-1; D is possibly TRBD1 (5 bases). Trimming took 4 bases from V and 1 from J, leaving 11 bases between them. Germline V gives CDR1 SGHRS, CDR2 YFSETQ. This CDR3 spans 14 amino acids. The CDR3 DNA reads as TGCGCCAGCAGCGGAACTACAGGGAACACTGAAGCTTTCTTT. It translates to CASSGTTGNTEAFF.

The chain combines TRBV25-1 with TRBJ2-7, with a weak D call TRBD2 (5 bases). The CDR3 runs 16 residues. Germline lookup yields CDR1 MGHDK and CDR2 SYGVNS. Trimming pared 1 base from V and 7 bases from J, leaving 20 bases between. CDR3 in DNA: TGTGCCAGCAGTGAATCGGGGTGGAGCGGACCCCGGGAGCAGTACTTC. Amino acid sequence: CASSESGWSGPREQYF.